The entry below gives a single TCR beta chain sequence along with its context. This sample was taken from a study of blood T cell repertoires in COVID-19. The overall study: Sources were T cells, B-cell-depleted T cells, or PBMCs; the material itself was cDNA or gDNA.

Trimming took off 5 bases at V and 8 bases at J, with 13 bases between the two ends. Germline CDR1 and CDR2: MNHEY and SVGAGI. The CDR3 extends over 14 amino acids. TCRdb's copy holds only in-frame clones and misses some; the assay was immunoSEQ multiplex PCR. The table includes 30,000 to 35,000 clones, approximately 81% detected once. This sequence originates from a man aged 80 or over with acute or convalescent COVID-19. The chain is built from TRBV6-5 and TRBJ1-6, with D tentatively TRBD1 (6 bases). The sequenced sample was peripheral blood. The CDR3 coding sequence is TGTGCCAGCAGTCCCGAAGGGGGGGATTCACCCCTCCACTTT. Its translation is CASSPEGGDSPLHF.